Sequencing of this TCR beta chain was carried out in a study of beta chain features in type 1 diabetes. Whole-study findings and limits: For type 1 diabetes patients, VDJ junctions showed fewer insertions and more deletions.

To note about this clone: Its specificity is not known.

Germline trimming cut 6 bases from V and 2 bases from J; bases unmatched to any gene: 7. The germline V gene encodes CDR1 MNHEY and CDR2 SMNVEV (reference sequence). The CDR3 consists of 14 residues. The entirety of the isolated RNA underwent reverse transcription, so expressed TCRB transcripts were sequenced. Sequencing was performed with immunoSEQ multiplex PCR; in TCRdb, only in-frame clones are kept and a portion is missing. The table includes hundreds of thousands of clones, roughly 13% detected once. Sequenced: naive CD4+ T cells from blood. The rearrangement joins TRBV27 to TRBJ2-7; TRBD2 agrees at 7 bases. This clonotype was sampled from a man aged 18 to 29 in good health. The chain's CDR3 is CASRRLGGTYEQYF. The CDR3 region has the DNA TGTGCCAGCAGACGCCTGGGGGGGACCTACGAGCAGTACTTC.